The clone carrying this TCR beta chain has at least ten counts. Its specificity is not known. These data originate in a study of T cells in Graves' hyperthyroidism and ophthalmopathy. Germline lookup yields CDR1 SGHTA and CDR2 FQGTGA. The V end lost 3 bases, the J end lost 10 bases, and 16 bases lay between the germline ends. The length of the CDR3 is 14 residues. Disease lasting under 3 months, a NOSPECS grade of at least 4, and a Clinical Activity Score of at least 3 were features of the ophthalmopathy patients. PBMCs were sourced from less than 13 ml fresh peripheral blood. General observations from the study: Most clonotypes that expanded in the thyroid above 0.001 also showed up in blood.

Researchers took RNA transcripts and amplified the TCR beta CDR3 regions from them. Researchers ran a first-round RT-PCR on the TCR CDR3 using the HTBI primer set. TCRdb reprocessed the multiplex PCR reads via MiXCR and lists one record per CDR3 protein. The sample carries hundreds of thousands of distinct CDR3 sequences, around 21% recorded once. The clonotype originates from a man aged 30 to 45 with Graves' ophthalmopathy. Source material: blood. The chain links TRBV7-3 to TRBJ2-1; possible D gene TRBD2, 6 bases. CDR3 bases: TGTGCCAGCAGCTTCACCCCGGGAGCCCGGGAGCAGTTCTTC. Translation: CASSFTPGAREQFF.